This T cell receptor (beta chain) originates from a study of T-cell memory formation after mild COVID-19 listed by TCRdb under 2021. As for the study more broadly: TCR sequence clusters from the two donors were found to be largely donor specific. The cohort comprised two young, previously healthy adult volunteers, one female and one male. In a couple of donors, T-cell clones that expanded and contracted after mild COVID-19 were tracked by sequencing TCRalpha and TCRbeta repertoires over time. The full study reports these points: Whether the second-wave clones peaking on day 37 were SARS-CoV-2 specific was not confirmed. Contracting CD4+ clones were located mainly in the CM and EM memory subsets, whereas CD8+ clones were found to be enriched in EMRA. Clones contracting from day 15 to 85 had balanced CD4/CD8 phenotypes, while a second wave expanding from day 15 to 37 was biased towards CD4+. The study included only a couple of mild cases, and larger cohorts that include severe cases with pre-infection samples were judged to be necessary. Some responding clones were detected in pre-infection memory, which suggested that pre-existing cross-reactive memory T cells had joined the SARS-CoV-2 response.

The reads were generated on an Illumina NovaSeq 6000. cDNA libraries for TCRalpha and TCRbeta were prepared by 5'RACE using constant-segment primers, with sample barcodes and unique molecular identifiers added. Trizol reagent was used to extract RNA from every sample. The libraries were amplified in two PCR steps, and the second step added a second sample barcode and Illumina TruSeq adapters. Sequencing of the libraries was done on an Illumina NovaSeq, producing 2 x 150 bp paired-end reads. On the authors' methods: Demultiplexing of reads and collapsing into UMI-guided consensus sequences were performed with migec v1.2.7. Using mixcr v2.1.11, the UMI consensuses were aligned to TRA and TRB V and J templates and assembled into clonotypes. Expanded or contracted clonotypes were those called significant by both edgeR and NoisET, with noise models trained on biological replicates. For edgeR calls, the thresholds were a false discovery rate-adjusted p below 0.01 and a log2 fold-change of 1. PCA with hierarchical clustering of max-normalized trajectories of the 1000 most abundant clonotypes was used as exploratory dynamics analysis. Separately sequenced CD4+ and CD8+ repertoires were used to assign the CD4 or CD8 phenotype of responding clones. TCRdb took the public reads, trimmed them with fastp at Q25, ran MiXCR for clone calling and kept in-frame beta chains. All rows with the same CDR3 protein become a single entry with the most common DNA and genes. What appears here as the V and J calls and clone size reflects TCRdb's work, not the paper's. The sample table lists about 560,000 distinct CDR3 sequences, roughly 21% of them with a count of one. The ten largest clones add up to under 8.5% of the sample.

The germline V and J ends show losses of 1 base and 6 bases respectively, and no gene match explains 8 bases of the junction. Including cysteine and phenylalanine, the CDR3 has 16 amino acids. Only CDR3 DNA remains: 48 bases, in frame from the first base. CDR1 SGHNT and CDR2 YYREEE are derived from the germline V gene (reference sequence). PBMCs were isolated by Ficoll-Paque density gradient centrifugation. This clonotype was found a few times. There is no known antigen for this receptor. No much larger clone is present one base from it, and per-base qualities are unavailable. This sequence uses TRBV5-4 and TRBJ2-2, with 8 bases in between that match TRBD2. The clonotype was recovered from an adult woman who had mild COVID-19 (a few samples of this study predate the infection). The sample titles of this study are shuffled in the database, so cell type and time point are left out; the donor was told from shared clones. What was sequenced was PBMCs or a T cell subset sorted from them (not recorded which). The CDR3 reads as follows: CASSLTGRAWAGELFF. The DNA is as follows: TGTGCCAGCAGCTTGACCGGGAGGGCCTGGGCCGGGGAGCTGTTTTTT.